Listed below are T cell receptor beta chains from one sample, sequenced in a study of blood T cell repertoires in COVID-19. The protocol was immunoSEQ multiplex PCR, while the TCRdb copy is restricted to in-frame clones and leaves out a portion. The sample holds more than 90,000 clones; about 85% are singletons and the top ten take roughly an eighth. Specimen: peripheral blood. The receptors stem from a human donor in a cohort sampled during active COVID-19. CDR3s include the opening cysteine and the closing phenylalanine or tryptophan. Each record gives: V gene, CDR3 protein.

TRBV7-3,CASSSPGYEQYF
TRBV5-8,CASSLTGQRGEAFF
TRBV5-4,CASSGTEFNTEAFF
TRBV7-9,CASSLTSTNQPQHF
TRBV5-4,CASSPRQGPSTDTQYF
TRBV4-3,CASSQDGGGSYEQYF
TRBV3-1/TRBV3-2,CASSQPRRGGINPGELFF
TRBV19,CASSIGPGLYGYTF
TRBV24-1,CATSDRTGVYQETQYF
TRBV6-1,CASREVAGGQETQYF
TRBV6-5,CASSSGDATNEKLFF
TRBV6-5,CASRPSAGGGYTF
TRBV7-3,CASSLFPSGTEAFF
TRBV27,CASSPYLGQDNSYEQYF
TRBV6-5,CASSPQVDYGYTF
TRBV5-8,CASSHGLSGGTGELFF
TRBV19,CASSTGTGIGNQPQHF
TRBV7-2,CASSWTGRDEKLFF
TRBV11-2,CASSWGQFAFF
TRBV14,CASSHGTSGRTGELFF
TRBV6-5,CASSRGTGFYGYTF
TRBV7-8,CASSLDSSEAFF